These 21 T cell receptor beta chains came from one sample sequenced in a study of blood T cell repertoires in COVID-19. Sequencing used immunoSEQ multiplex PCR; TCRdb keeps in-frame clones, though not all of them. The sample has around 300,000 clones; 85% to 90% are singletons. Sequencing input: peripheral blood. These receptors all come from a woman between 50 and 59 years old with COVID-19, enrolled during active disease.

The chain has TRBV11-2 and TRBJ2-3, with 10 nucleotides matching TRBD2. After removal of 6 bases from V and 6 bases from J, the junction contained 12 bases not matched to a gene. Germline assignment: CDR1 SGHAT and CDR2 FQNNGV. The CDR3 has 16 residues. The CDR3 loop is CASSRSGRPPEDTQYF. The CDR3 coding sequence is TGTGCCAGCAGTCGTAGCGGGAGGCCCCCTGAGGATACGCAGTATTTT.

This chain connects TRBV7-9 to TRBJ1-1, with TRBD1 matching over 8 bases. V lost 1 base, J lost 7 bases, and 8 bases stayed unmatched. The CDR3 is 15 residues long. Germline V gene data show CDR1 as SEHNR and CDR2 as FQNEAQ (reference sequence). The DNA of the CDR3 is TGTGCCAGCAGCTTAGATGGACAGGGAGGGATTGAAGCTTTCTTT. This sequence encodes CASSLDGQGGIEAFF.

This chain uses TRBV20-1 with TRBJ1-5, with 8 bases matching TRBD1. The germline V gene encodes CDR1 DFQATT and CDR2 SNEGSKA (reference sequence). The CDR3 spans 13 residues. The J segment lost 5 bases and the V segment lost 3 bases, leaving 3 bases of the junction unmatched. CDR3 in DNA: TGCAGTGCTAGTTTACAGGGGGATCAGCCCCAGCATTTT. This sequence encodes CSASLQGDQPQHF.

Here the CDR3 reads CASGLGDRGIQPQHF. Written as DNA, the CDR3 is TGTGCTAGTGGTTTGGGGGACAGGGGGATCCAGCCCCAGCATTTT. The rearrangement links TRBV12-5 to TRBJ1-5; 11 bases match TRBD1. Germline V lookup: CDR1 LGHNT, CDR2 FRNRAP. This CDR3 is 15 amino acids long. V shed 1 base, J shed 7 bases, and the junction held 3 bases outside the gene matches.

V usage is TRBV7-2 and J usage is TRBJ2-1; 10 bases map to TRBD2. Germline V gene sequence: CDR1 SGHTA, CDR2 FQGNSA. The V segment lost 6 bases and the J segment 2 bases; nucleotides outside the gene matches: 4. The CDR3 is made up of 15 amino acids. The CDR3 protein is CASRKAGGAYNEQFF. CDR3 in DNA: TGTGCCAGCAGGAAAGCGGGAGGGGCCTACAATGAGCAGTTCTTC.

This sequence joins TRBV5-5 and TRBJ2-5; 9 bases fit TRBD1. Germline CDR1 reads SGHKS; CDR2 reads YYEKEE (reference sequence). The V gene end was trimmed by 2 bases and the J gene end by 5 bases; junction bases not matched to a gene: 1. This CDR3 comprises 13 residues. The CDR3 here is CASSLGTGETQYF. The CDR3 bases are TGTGCCAGCAGCTTAGGGACAGGGGAGACCCAGTACTTC. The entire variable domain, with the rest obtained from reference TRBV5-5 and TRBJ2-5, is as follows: DAGVTQSPTHLIKTRGQQVTLRCSPISGHKSVSWYQQVLGQGPQFIFQYYEKEERGRGNFPDRFSARQFPNYSSELNVNALLLGDSALYLCASSLGTGETQYFGPGTRLLVL.

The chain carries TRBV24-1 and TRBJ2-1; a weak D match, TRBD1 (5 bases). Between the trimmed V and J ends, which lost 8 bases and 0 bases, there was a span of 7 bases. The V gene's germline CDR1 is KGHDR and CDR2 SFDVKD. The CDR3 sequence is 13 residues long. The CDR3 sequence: CATTDSSYNEQFF. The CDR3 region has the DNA TGTGCCACCACAGACAGCTCCTACAATGAGCAGTTCTTC.

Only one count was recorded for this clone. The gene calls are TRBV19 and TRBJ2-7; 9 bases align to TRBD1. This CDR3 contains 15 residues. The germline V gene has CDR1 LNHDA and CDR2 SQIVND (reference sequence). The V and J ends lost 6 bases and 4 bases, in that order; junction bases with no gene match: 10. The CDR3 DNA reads TGTGCCAGTAGATCGTACGAAGGACAGGGGTACGAGCAGTACTTC. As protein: CASRSYEGQGYEQYF.

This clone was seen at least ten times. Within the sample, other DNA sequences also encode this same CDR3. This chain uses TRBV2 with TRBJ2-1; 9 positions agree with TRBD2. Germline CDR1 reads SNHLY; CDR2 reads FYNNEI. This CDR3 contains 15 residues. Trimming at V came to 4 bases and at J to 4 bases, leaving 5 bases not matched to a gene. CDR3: CASSGGTSSYNEQFF. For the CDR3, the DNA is TGTGCCAGCAGTGGGGGGACTAGCAGTTACAATGAGCAGTTCTTC. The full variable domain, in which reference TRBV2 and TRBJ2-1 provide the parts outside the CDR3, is EPEVTQTPSHQVTQMGQEVILRCVPISNHLYFYWYRQILGQKVEFLVSFYNNEISEKSEIFDDQFSVERPDGSNFTLKIRSTKLEDSAMYFCASSGGTSSYNEQFFGPGTRLTVL.

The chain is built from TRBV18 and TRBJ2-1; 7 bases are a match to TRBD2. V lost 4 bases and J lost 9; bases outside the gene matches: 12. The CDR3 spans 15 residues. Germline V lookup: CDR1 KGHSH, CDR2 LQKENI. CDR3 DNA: TGTGCCAGCTCACTTTGGTTGCGGGAGTCAGCTGAGCAGTTCTTC. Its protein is CASSLWLRESAEQFF.

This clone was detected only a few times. This CDR3 is CASSEDNSNQPQHF. The CDR3 nucleotides are TGTGCCAGCAGTGAAGACAATAGCAATCAGCCCCAGCATTTT. The V call is TRBV6-1, the J call TRBJ1-5; D remains unclear. Trimming stripped 1 base from V and 0 bases from J, with 4 bases between. Germline CDR1 reads MNHNS; CDR2 reads SASEGT. There are 14 residues in the CDR3.

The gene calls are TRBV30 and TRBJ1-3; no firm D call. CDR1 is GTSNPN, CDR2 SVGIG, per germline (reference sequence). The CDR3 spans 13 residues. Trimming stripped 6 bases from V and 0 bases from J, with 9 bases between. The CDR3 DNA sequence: TGTGCCTGCAAGAAGAGCTCTGGAAACACCATATATTTT. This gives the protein CACKKSSGNTIYF.

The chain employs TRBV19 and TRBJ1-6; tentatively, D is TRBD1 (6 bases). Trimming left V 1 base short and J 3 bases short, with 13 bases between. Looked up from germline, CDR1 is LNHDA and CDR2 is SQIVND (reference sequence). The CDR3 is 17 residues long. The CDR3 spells CASSIGRRTVYNSPLHF. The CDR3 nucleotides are TGTGCCAGTAGTATAGGACGCCGGACAGTCTATAATTCACCCCTCCACTTT.

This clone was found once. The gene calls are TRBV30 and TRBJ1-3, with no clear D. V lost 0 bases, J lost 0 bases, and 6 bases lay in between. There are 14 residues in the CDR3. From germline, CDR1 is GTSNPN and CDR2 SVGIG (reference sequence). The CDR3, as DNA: TGTGCCTGGAGTGTATCTAACTCTGGAAACACCATATATTTT. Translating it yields CAWSVSNSGNTIYF.

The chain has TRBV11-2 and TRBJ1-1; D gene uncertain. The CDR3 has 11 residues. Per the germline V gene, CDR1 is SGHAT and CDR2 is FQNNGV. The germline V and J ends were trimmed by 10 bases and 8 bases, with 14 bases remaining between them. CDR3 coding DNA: TGTGCCACTATGACTGCAAGGGAAGCTTTCTTT. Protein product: CATMTAREAFF.

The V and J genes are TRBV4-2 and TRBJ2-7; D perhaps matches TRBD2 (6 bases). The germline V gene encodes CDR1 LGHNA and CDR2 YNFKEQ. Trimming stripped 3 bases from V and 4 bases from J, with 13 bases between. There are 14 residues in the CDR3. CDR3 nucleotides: TGTGCCAGCAGCCAGGGACTCCAACATTACGAGCAGTACTTC. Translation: CASSQGLQHYEQYF.

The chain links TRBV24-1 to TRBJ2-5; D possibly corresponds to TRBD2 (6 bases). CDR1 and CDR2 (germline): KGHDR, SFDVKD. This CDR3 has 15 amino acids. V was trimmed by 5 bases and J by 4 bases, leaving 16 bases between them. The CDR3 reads CATSGRGEDGETQYF. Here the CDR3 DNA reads TGTGCCACCAGTGGGAGAGGGGAGGACGGAGAGACCCAGTACTTC.

CDR3 bases: TGCAGTGCTAGTCCCCCAGGAAACACCATATATTTT. It is translated as CSASPPGNTIYF. This chain uses TRBV20-1 with TRBJ1-3; D is undetermined. From germline, CDR1 is DFQATT and CDR2 SNEGSKA (reference sequence). The CDR3 is 12 amino acids. Trimming pared 3 bases from V and 4 bases from J, leaving 7 bases between.

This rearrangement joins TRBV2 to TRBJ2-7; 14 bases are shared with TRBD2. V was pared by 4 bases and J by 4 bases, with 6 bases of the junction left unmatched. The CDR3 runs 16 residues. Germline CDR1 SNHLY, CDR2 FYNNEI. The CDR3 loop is CASSGWTSGRRYEQYF. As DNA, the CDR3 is TGTGCCAGCAGTGGTTGGACTAGCGGGAGGAGATACGAGCAGTACTTC.

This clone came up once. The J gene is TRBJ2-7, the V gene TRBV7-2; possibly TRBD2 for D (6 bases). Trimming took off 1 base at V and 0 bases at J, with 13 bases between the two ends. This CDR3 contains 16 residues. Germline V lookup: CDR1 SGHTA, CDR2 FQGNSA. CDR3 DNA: TGTGCCAGCAGCTTAGGACGGAGGGCGGGCTCCTACGAGCAGTACTTC. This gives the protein CASSLGRRAGSYEQYF.

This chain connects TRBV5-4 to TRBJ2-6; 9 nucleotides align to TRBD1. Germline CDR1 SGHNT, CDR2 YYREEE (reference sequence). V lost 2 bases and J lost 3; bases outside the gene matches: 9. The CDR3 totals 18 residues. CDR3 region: CASSLRSQGASGANVLTF. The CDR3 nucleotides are TGTGCCAGCAGCTTAAGGTCACAGGGGGCTAGTGGGGCCAACGTCCTGACTTTC.